One and the same sample provided the 5 T cell receptor beta chains below, sequenced in a study of identical twins. Via MiXCR, TCRdb re-called the 5' RACE reads, giving one row per CDR3 protein. The sample shows 500,000 or so distinct CDR3 sequences, approximately 15% of them seen only once. These same records also appear under a second study, on yellow fever vaccine responses in identical twins.

Sequenced sample: CD4+ T cells sorted from blood. These receptors came from a young woman in good health.

The sample holds many counts of this clonotype. This chain uses TRBV6-1 with TRBJ2-3; tentatively, D is TRBD2 (7 bases). Germline assignment: CDR1 MNHNS and CDR2 SASEGT. The length of the CDR3 is 15 residues. Trimming left V 5 bases short and J 0 bases short, with 12 bases between. This CDR3 is CASSPGGPSTDTQYF. In DNA form, the CDR3 reads TGTGCCAGCAGTCCCGGGGGGCCTAGCACAGATACGCAGTATTTT.

This clonotype was counted a few times. The J gene is TRBJ2-2, the V gene TRBV11-3, with a tentative D call TRBD1 (6 bases). Germline V gene data show CDR1 as SGHNT and CDR2 as YENEEA. CDR3 length equals 14 residues. The ends were cut back, 5 bases at V and 6 bases at J, with 13 bases in the middle. Written as DNA, the CDR3 is TGTGCCAGCAGCGGGGCGTCAGGGGCCGGGGAGCTGTTTTTT. Its protein is CASSGASGAGELFF.

This clonotype was detected only a few times. V is TRBV9 and J is TRBJ2-5, with TRBD2 matching over 15 bases. V gave up 4 bases and J gave up 9 bases; unmatched junction bases: 13. Germline assignment: CDR1 SGDLS and CDR2 YYNGEE. The CDR3 covers 17 residues. The CDR3 spells CASSPGLAGGVLRAQYF. In DNA, the CDR3 is TGTGCCAGCAGCCCGGGACTAGCGGGAGGCGTCCTTAGGGCCCAGTACTTC.

This clonotype was counted between two and nine times. CDR3 sequence: CSVGGATNEKLFF. DNA for the CDR3: TGCAGCGTTGGCGGAGCAACTAATGAAAAACTGTTTTTT. J is TRBJ1-4 and V is TRBV29-1; D gene ambiguous. This CDR3 has 13 residues. V was trimmed by 4 bases and J by 0 bases, leaving 6 bases between them. Germline CDR1 reads SQVTM; CDR2 reads ANQGSEA.

The V call is TRBV6-5, the J call TRBJ2-7; TRBD2 matches 12 bases. The trim removed 0 bases at V and 8 bases at J, leaving 5 bases unmatched. The CDR3 has 15 residues. CDR1 is MNHEY, CDR2 SVGAGI, per germline. This CDR3 reads CASSYSGTSGQKQYF. For the CDR3, the DNA is TGTGCCAGCAGTTACTCAGGGACTAGCGGGCAAAAGCAGTACTTC.